The clone carrying this T cell receptor (beta chain) has at least ten counts. Time point specified: newly diagnosed GD, antithyroid drugs for less than 3 months. From RNA extracted from PBMCs, the TCR library was made. Trimming took off 1 base at V and 1 base at J, with 7 bases between the two ends. The CDR3 extends over 14 amino acids. Assembly of TCR beta libraries relied on iRepertoire HTBI primers together with Arm-PCR of CDR3 regions. From the multiplex PCR reads, TCRdb called clonotypes with MiXCR, one entry per CDR3 protein. The table includes some 250,000 distinct CDR3 sequences, about 17% detected once. This specimen belongs to a study of regulatory T cells in long-lasting Graves disease. The same data also contributed to another study, on T cells in Graves' hyperthyroidism and ophthalmopathy. This second study notes: The study used the HTBI primer set for a first-round RT-PCR of the TCR CDR3.

The sequenced sample was peripheral blood mononuclear cells (PBMCs), obtained at new diagnosis, from a patient treated with antithyroid drugs. The genes are TRBV12-3 or TRBV12-4 and TRBJ1-1; D is uncertain. This clonotype was sampled from a woman in her 30s with Graves disease. The CDR3 nucleotides read TGTGCCAGCAGTTTAGATACCCCGAACACTGAAGCTTTCTTT. Its translation is CASSLDTPNTEAFF.